These 2 T cell receptor beta chains share one sample of origin, sequenced in a study of PD-1 blockade in classical Hodgkin lymphoma. Each patient experienced a relapse that followed autologous stem cell transplantation, and brentuximab vedotin exposure varied. Magnetic negative selection, applied to thawed PBMCs, was used to isolate the CD8+ T cells. Produced via immunoSEQ multiplex PCR; TCRdb's table is partial and in-frame only. There are about 12,000 clones in the sample; approximately 81% occur only once, and around two fifths lies in the top ten. Material: CD8+ T cells from blood, obtained at baseline. These receptors were taken from a human donor with classical Hodgkin lymphoma.

The chain recombines TRBV25-1 with TRBJ2-1, with D uncertain. Trimming pared 4 bases from V and 8 bases from J, leaving 12 bases between. The CDR3 is 13 residues long. Looked up from germline, CDR1 is MGHDK and CDR2 is SYGVNS. DNA for the CDR3: TGTGCCAGCAGTGTCGCGGTGTATGATGAGCAGTTCTTC. It yields the protein CASSVAVYDEQFF.

The chain links TRBV6-5 to TRBJ2-3, with TRBD1 matching 9 bases. CDR1 is MNHEY, CDR2 SVGAGI, per germline. This CDR3 spans 16 amino acids. The junction had 10 bases not matched to a gene; V was cut back by 4 bases and J by 5 bases. The CDR3 spells CASSLVGQGRQDTQYF. The CDR3 coding sequence is TGTGCCAGCAGTTTAGTAGGACAGGGGCGTCAAGATACGCAGTATTTT.